The T cell receptor beta chain described here comes from a study of blood T cell repertoires in COVID-19. Overall study context: Samples came from the United States, Italy and Spain, spanning acute and convalescent COVID-19. From T cells, B-cell-depleted T cells, or PBMCs came the material, which was cDNA or gDNA.

In the original analysis: Amplifying reference gene primers gave estimates of nucleated cell counts. TCRdb's table, derived via immunoSEQ multiplex PCR, lists solely in-frame clones and lacks some. V and J calls and clone size are given by that table; D and trimming were obtained from the DNA. The table lists 390,000 or so clones, 90% of them singletons. This clone was detected only a few times. This CDR3 is 14 amino acids long. V lost 0 bases to trimming and J lost 3 bases, with 9 bases between them. Germline values: CDR1 SNHLY, CDR2 FYNNEI. The TCR originated in a man aged 18 to 35 with active or convalescent COVID-19. Sample: peripheral blood. The J gene is TRBJ2-7, the V gene TRBV2; D perhaps matches TRBD1 (6 bases). The CDR3 loop reads CASSEAPDSYEQYF. The CDR3, as DNA: TGTGCCAGCAGTGAAGCGCCGGACAGCTACGAGCAGTACTTC.